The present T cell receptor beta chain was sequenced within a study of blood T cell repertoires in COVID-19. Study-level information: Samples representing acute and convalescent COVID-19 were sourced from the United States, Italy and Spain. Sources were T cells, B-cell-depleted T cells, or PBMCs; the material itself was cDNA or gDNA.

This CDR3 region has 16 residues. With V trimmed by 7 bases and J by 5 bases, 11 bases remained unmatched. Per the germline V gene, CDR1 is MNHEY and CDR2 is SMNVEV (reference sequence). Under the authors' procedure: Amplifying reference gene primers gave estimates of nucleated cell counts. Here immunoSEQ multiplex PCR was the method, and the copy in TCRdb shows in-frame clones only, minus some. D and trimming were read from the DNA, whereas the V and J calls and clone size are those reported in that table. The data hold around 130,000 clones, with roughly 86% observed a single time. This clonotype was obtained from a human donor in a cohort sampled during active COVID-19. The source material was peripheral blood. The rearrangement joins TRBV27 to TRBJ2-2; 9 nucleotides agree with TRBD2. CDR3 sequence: CASKGLGLAGTGELFF. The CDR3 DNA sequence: TGTGCCAGCAAGGGGCTGGGGCTAGCGGGGACCGGGGAGCTGTTTTTT.